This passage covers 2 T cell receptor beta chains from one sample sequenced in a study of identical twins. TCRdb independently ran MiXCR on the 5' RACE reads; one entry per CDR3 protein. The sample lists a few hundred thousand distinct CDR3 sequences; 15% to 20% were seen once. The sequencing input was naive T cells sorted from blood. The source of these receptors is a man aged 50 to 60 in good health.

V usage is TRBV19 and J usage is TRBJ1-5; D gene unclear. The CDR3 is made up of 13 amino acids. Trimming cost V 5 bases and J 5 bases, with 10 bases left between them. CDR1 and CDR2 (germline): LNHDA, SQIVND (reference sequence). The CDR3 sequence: CASSASFYQPQHF. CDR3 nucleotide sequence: TGTGCCAGTAGTGCCTCCTTCTATCAGCCCCAGCATTTT.

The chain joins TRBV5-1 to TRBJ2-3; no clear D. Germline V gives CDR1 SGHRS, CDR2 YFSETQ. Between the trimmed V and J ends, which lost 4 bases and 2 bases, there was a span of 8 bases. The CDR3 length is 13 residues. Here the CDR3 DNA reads TGCGCCAGCAGCAAGTTAGACACAGATACGCAGTATTTT. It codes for CASSKLDTDTQYF.